Each of the 26 T cell receptor beta chains below was sequenced from the same sample in a study of blood T cell repertoires in COVID-19. The protocol was immunoSEQ multiplex PCR, while the TCRdb copy is restricted to in-frame clones and leaves out a portion. The repertoire holds about 80,000 clones, with almost 90% as singletons. What was sequenced was peripheral blood. The receptors here all came from a woman older than 75 with acute or convalescent COVID-19.

The rearrangement links TRBV27 to TRBJ1-3; D is perhaps TRBD1 (6 bases). Germline assignment: CDR1 MNHEY and CDR2 SMNVEV (reference sequence). Trimming left V 6 bases short and J 0 bases short, with 21 bases between. This CDR3 has 18 amino acids. CDR3 nucleotide sequence: TGTGCCAGCAGCGCACCAGGGGTCCCCCCCTGCTCTGGAAACACCATATATTTT. Amino acid sequence: CASSAPGVPPCSGNTIYF.

The chain joins TRBV6-2 or TRBV6-3 to TRBJ1-2, with TRBD1 as a possible D gene (6 bases). CDR1 and CDR2 from the germline V gene are MNHEY and SVGEGT. The CDR3 spans 14 residues. With 2 bases removed from V and 4 bases from J, the gap between germline ends came to 11 bases. In DNA, the CDR3 is TGTGCCAGCAGTTACGACAGGAGTCGCTATGGCTACACCTTC. Amino acids: CASSYDRSRYGYTF.

V usage is TRBV7-9 and J usage is TRBJ1-6; the match to TRBD1 covers 9 bases. This CDR3 has 18 residues. CDR1 and CDR2 (germline): SEHNR, FQNEAQ (reference sequence). The junction had 11 bases not matched to a gene; V was cut back by 3 bases and J by 5 bases. CDR3 coding DNA: TGTGCCAGCAGCTTGAGGGACAGGGATTTCGTCGATAATTCACCCCTCCACTTT. Translated: CASSLRDRDFVDNSPLHF.

The chain recombines TRBV27 with TRBJ1-6, with 11 bases lining up with TRBD1. V was clipped by 2 bases and J by 7 bases; unmatched bases: 7. From germline, CDR1 is MNHEY and CDR2 SMNVEV (reference sequence). This CDR3 is built from 17 residues. In DNA form, the CDR3 reads TGTGCCAGCAGTTTACCGTCAAGGACAGGGGGCAATTCACCCCTCCACTTT. It codes for CASSLPSRTGGNSPLHF.

With respect to this clone: One end of the junction varies from germline; a read error may be responsible. At the DNA level, this CDR3 is encoded by other sequences in the same sample as well. The chain is built from TRBV7-9 and TRBJ1-6; 12 bases are shared with TRBD1. The CDR3 extends over 16 amino acids. CDR1 is SEHNR and CDR2 is FQNEAQ in the germline V gene (reference sequence). This chain's CDR3 is CASSLGGQGAGSPLHF. The CDR3 nucleotides are TGTGCTAGCAGCTTAGGGGGACAGGGGGCTGGTTCACCCCTCCACTTT.

As for this clone: Within the sample, other DNA sequences also encode this same CDR3. The chain recombines TRBV5-1 with TRBJ2-1; 7 nucleotides match TRBD2. Germline CDR1 is SGHRS and CDR2 is YFSETQ. V trimming: 0 bases; J trimming: 6 bases; junction bases outside the gene matches: 6. This CDR3 spans 15 amino acids. CDR3 sequence: CASSLGASGTNEQFF. The CDR3 DNA reads TGCGCCAGCAGCTTGGGGGCTAGCGGTACCAATGAGCAGTTCTTC.

The table lists this clone with a few counts. The chain is built from TRBV7-8 and TRBJ1-5; no clear D gene. Deletions cut 5 bases from V and 0 bases from J, with 5 bases between. This CDR3 spans 13 amino acids. From germline, CDR1 is SGHVS and CDR2 FQNEAQ. CDR3 in amino acids: CASSPNSNQPQHF. CDR3 nucleotide sequence: TGTGCCAGCAGCCCTAATAGCAATCAGCCCCAGCATTTT. Full variable domain (missing parts from reference TRBV7-8 and TRBJ1-5): GAGVSQSPRYKVAKRGQDVALRCDPISGHVSLFWYQQALGQGPEFLTYFQNEAQLDKSGLPSDRFFAERPEGSVSTLKIQRTQQEDSAVYLCASSPNSNQPQHFGDGTRLSIL.

This chain joins TRBV5-6 and TRBJ2-2; 11 bases fit TRBD1. This CDR3 region has 14 residues. Germline assignment: CDR1 SGHDT and CDR2 YYEEEE. J was trimmed by 5 bases and V by 4 bases; bases with no gene match: 1. Written as DNA, the CDR3 is TGTGCCAGCAGCCGGGACAGGGGGACCGGGGAGCTGTTTTTT. Protein: CASSRDRGTGELFF. Variable domain in full (rest from reference TRBV5-6 and TRBJ2-2): DAGVTQSPTHLIKTRGQQVTLRCSPKSGHDTVSWYQQALGQGPQFIFQYYEEEERQRGNFPDRFSGHQFPNYSSELNVNALLLGDSALYLCASSRDRGTGELFFGEGSRLTVL.

V and J are TRBV7-9 and TRBJ1-1, with D tentatively TRBD1 (6 bases). Trimming removed 5 bases from V and 1 base from J, with 8 bases in between. Germline V lookup: CDR1 SEHNR, CDR2 FQNEAQ (reference sequence). The CDR3 spans 13 residues. The CDR3 loop is CASSPTGNTEAFF. The CDR3 nucleotides are TGTGCCAGCAGCCCGACAGGGAACACTGAAGCTTTCTTT.

V and J are TRBV5-1 and TRBJ1-1; D call uncertain. Germline values: CDR1 SGHRS, CDR2 YFSETQ. The CDR3 totals 13 residues. Between the trimmed V and J ends, which lost 4 bases and 1 base, there was a span of 8 bases. The DNA of the CDR3 is TGCGCCAGCAGCCTCATACAGAACACTGAAGCTTTCTTT. Its translation: CASSLIQNTEAFF.

The table lists this clone with a count of one. The chain has TRBV7-9 and TRBJ2-1; D is unresolved. V was trimmed by 1 base and J by 5 bases, leaving 9 bases between them. CDR3 length equals 14 residues. Germline V gives CDR1 SEHNR, CDR2 FQNEAQ (reference sequence). As DNA, the CDR3 is TGTGCCAGCAGCTTAGAACAGAAACACAATGAGCAGTTCTTC. It yields the protein CASSLEQKHNEQFF.

The CDR3 here is CASSGTRLVTDTQYF. Here the CDR3 DNA reads TGTGCCAGCAGCGGCACGAGACTAGTCACAGATACGCAGTATTTT. The chain carries TRBV9 and TRBJ2-3; TRBD2 might be the D (6 bases). V was trimmed by 3 bases and J by 2 bases, leaving 13 bases between them. The CDR3 has 15 residues. The germline gives CDR1 SGDLS, CDR2 YYNGEE.

The genes are TRBV6-5 and TRBJ2-3, with 8 bases that match TRBD1. Germline CDR1 MNHEY, CDR2 SVGAGI. Trimming removed 6 bases from V and 2 bases from J; junction bases left unmatched: 7. This CDR3 comprises 15 residues. CDR3 sequence: CASREDRDYTDTQYF. The CDR3 DNA sequence: TGTGCCAGCAGGGAGGACAGGGATTACACAGATACGCAGTATTTT.

The V call is TRBV18, the J call TRBJ2-7; a possible D gene is TRBD1 (6 bases). Germline V lookup: CDR1 KGHSH, CDR2 LQKENI. V lost 6 bases and J 1 base, leaving 10 bases between the germline ends. This CDR3 has 13 residues. This CDR3 is CASSRQDSYEQYF. CDR3 bases: TGTGCCAGCTCGCGACAGGATTCCTACGAGCAGTACTTC.

This chain connects TRBV19 to TRBJ1-4; D possibly corresponds to TRBD1 (5 bases). Trimming took off 6 bases at V and 5 bases at J, with 16 bases between the two ends. Germline values: CDR1 LNHDA, CDR2 SQIVND (reference sequence). CDR3 length equals 15 residues. CDR3 coding DNA: TGTGCCAGTAGCCTCCGGCCCGGGGGGAATGAAAAACTGTTTTTT. Amino acids: CASSLRPGGNEKLFF.

The J gene is TRBJ1-5, the V gene TRBV7-8; possibly TRBD1 for D (6 bases). V was clipped by 6 bases and J by 5 bases, with 14 bases between them. The CDR3 is 14 residues long. Germline values: CDR1 SGHVS, CDR2 FQNEAQ. The CDR3 is CASSPGQRYQPQHF. The CDR3 DNA is TGTGCCAGCAGTCCAGGACAGCGCTATCAGCCCCAGCATTTT.

The CDR3 spells CASSGGTSGFKRGEQFF. The DNA of the CDR3 is TGTGCCAGCAGCGGAGGGACTAGCGGCTTCAAGCGTGGTGAGCAGTTCTTC. This chain joins TRBV5-4 and TRBJ2-1; 11 nucleotides align to TRBD2. J was trimmed by 9 bases and V by 4 bases; bases with no gene match: 15. The germline CDR1 and CDR2 sequences are SGHNT and YYREEE (reference sequence). The CDR3 spans 17 residues.

The gene calls are TRBV6-1 and TRBJ2-7, with a tentative D call TRBD2 (5 bases). CDR1 and CDR2 from the germline V gene are MNHNS and SASEGT. Between the trimmed V and J ends, which lost 1 base and 6 bases, there was a span of 19 bases. The CDR3 is 16 amino acids. The CDR3 DNA is TGTGCCAGCAGTGAAGGTTTCAGACAAGACTACTTCGAGCAGTACTTC. It is translated as CASSEGFRQDYFEQYF.

The V and J genes are TRBV5-1 and TRBJ1-2, with 9 bases lining up with TRBD1. Germline V lookup: CDR1 SGHRS, CDR2 YFSETQ. With 4 bases clipped from V and 8 bases from J, the junction kept 9 bases outside the gene matches. The CDR3 loop spans 14 amino acids. CDR3 bases: TGCGCCAGCAGCGCCTCACAGGGGGCGAAGGGCTACACCTTC. It is translated as CASSASQGAKGYTF.

Only one count was recorded for this clone. The chain's CDR3 is CATLLLDSGVLGTEAFF. The CDR3 DNA sequence: TGTGCCACCTTACTTCTGGACAGCGGGGTTTTGGGCACTGAAGCTTTCTTT. The chain recombines TRBV28 with TRBJ1-1; possibly TRBD1 for D (6 bases). Trimming left V 10 bases short and J 4 bases short, with 28 bases between. CDR1 MDHEN and CDR2 SYDVKM come from the germline V gene. CDR3 length: 17 amino acids.

This chain links TRBV19 with TRBJ1-2; possible D gene TRBD1, 6 bases. The V end was cut by 5 bases, the J end by 2 bases, with 9 bases between. The CDR3 totals 13 residues. The germline CDR1 and CDR2 sequences are LNHDA and SQIVND (reference sequence). CDR3 in amino acids: CASSATGNYGYTF. The CDR3 nucleotides are TGTGCCAGTAGTGCCACAGGGAACTATGGCTACACCTTC. Supplemented by reference TRBV19 and TRBJ1-2, the full variable domain reads DGGITQSPKYLFRKEGQNVTLSCEQNLNHDAMYWYRQDPGQGLRLIYYSQIVNDFQKGDIAEGYSVSREKKESFPLTVTSAQKNPTAFYLCASSATGNYGYTFGSGTRLTVV.

This clone appeared once. J is TRBJ2-3 and V is TRBV6-2 or TRBV6-3; TRBD2 matches 11 bases. This CDR3 is 21 amino acids long. Germline CDR1 reads MNHEY; CDR2 reads SVGEGT. The V segment lost 4 bases and the J segment 0 bases; nucleotides outside the gene matches: 18. CDR3 in DNA: TGTGCCAGCAGTTTCGGTGGGGCACTAGCGGGAGTTGATTGGAGCACAGATACGCAGTATTTT. Amino acid sequence: CASSFGGALAGVDWSTDTQYF.

This clone was observed a single time. V usage is TRBV5-1 and J usage is TRBJ1-2; 9 bases line up with TRBD1. The germline CDR1 and CDR2 sequences are SGHRS and YFSETQ. The J segment lost 3 bases and the V segment lost 0 bases, leaving 6 bases of the junction unmatched. This CDR3 is built from 16 residues. Written as DNA, the CDR3 is TGCGCCAGCAGCTTGGCGAGACAGGGGGGCGACTATGGCTACACCTTC. Its translation is CASSLARQGGDYGYTF.

V gene TRBV9 combines with J gene TRBJ2-3; D gene uncertain. V was shortened by 4 bases and J by 2 bases, with 14 bases between the two germline ends. Germline CDR1 SGDLS, CDR2 YYNGEE. The CDR3 covers 15 residues. The CDR3 bases are TGTGCCAGCAGCCCCCAGACTCTTGTCACAGATACGCAGTATTTT. This translates into CASSPQTLVTDTQYF. Filled out from reference TRBV9 and TRBJ2-3, the complete variable domain reads DSGVTQTPKHLITATGQRVTLRCSPRSGDLSVYWYQQSLDQGLQFLIQYYNGEERAKGNILERFSAQQFPDLHSELNLSSLELGDSALYFCASSPQTLVTDTQYFGPGTRLTVL.

The chain uses TRBV7-6 and TRBJ2-5, with 7 bases that match TRBD1. This CDR3 has 15 amino acids. The junction had 10 bases not matched to a gene; V was cut back by 5 bases and J by 4 bases. The germline CDR1 and CDR2 sequences are SGHVS and FNYEAQ. The CDR3, as DNA: TGTGCCAGCAGCCCCGGGACAGCCCAGAGAGAGACCCAGTACTTC. This gives the protein CASSPGTAQRETQYF.

This clone has more than one count but fewer than ten. The chain couples TRBV14 to TRBJ1-2; D gene uncertain. Germline CDR1 reads SGHDN; CDR2 reads FVKESK. V was clipped by 4 bases and J by 6 bases, with 12 bases between them. The CDR3 totals 13 residues. CDR3 sequence (DNA): TGTGCCAGCAGCCCGAGGAGAGGGAATGGCTACACCTTC. Residues: CASSPRRGNGYTF.